This TCR beta chain is drawn from a study of T cells in Graves' hyperthyroidism and ophthalmopathy. Study-wide findings and caveats: Classification by a 13 V-J model distinguished ophthalmopathy from stable hyperthyroidism.

Patients were excluded for uncontrolled infection, other autoimmune disease, pregnancy or lactation. The diagnostic basis comprised clinical symptoms, serum thyroxine and TRAb, thyroid ultrasound and orbital computed tomography. The blood sample dates from first hyperthyroidism diagnosis, preceding any ophthalmopathy symptoms. This clonotype was recorded a few times. What it binds is unknown. The ends lost 4 bases at V and 14 bases at J; junction bases unmatched: 18. The CDR3 length is 16 residues. CDR1 is SGDLS, CDR2 YYNGEE, per germline. Amplification of TCR beta CDR3 regions used RNA as the template. The TCR CDR3 first-round RT-PCR relied on the HTBI primer set. TCRdb re-analysed the multiplex PCR reads in MiXCR, keeping a single row per CDR3 protein. The sample includes some 600,000 distinct CDR3 sequences, about 14% seen only once; the top ten take about 5.8%.

The origin of this receptor is a woman aged 25 to 45 with Graves' hyperthyroidism that later progressed to Graves' ophthalmopathy. The chain uses TRBV9 and TRBJ1-4; 9 bases map to TRBD1. The specimen was blood. The CDR3 reads CASSPSLGTGFNPLFF. The CDR3 DNA reads TGTGCCAGCAGCCCAAGTCTCGGGACAGGGTTTAATCCCCTGTTTTTT.